What follows are 11 T cell receptor beta chains derived from one specimen sequenced in a study of neoadjuvant anti-PD-1 for oral cavity cancer. Using immunoSEQ multiplex PCR, the repertoire was profiled, and TCRdb retains in-frame clones only, with some absent. The repertoire has 9,700 or so clones, about 59% of them found once; the top ten carry approximately 4.8%. Time point noted: after neoadjuvant nivolumab, at surgical resection. The sequencing here drew on PBMCs, taken after nivolumab (anti-PD-1) treatment. All receptors derive from a person aged 35 to 85 with oral cavity squamous cell carcinoma.

The chain links TRBV5-4 to TRBJ2-1, with D possibly TRBD2 on 6 matching bases. Germline values: CDR1 SGHNT, CDR2 YYREEE (reference sequence). V lost 0 bases and J 7 bases, leaving 8 bases between the germline ends. The CDR3 has 13 residues. In nucleotides, the CDR3 is TGTGCCAGCAGCTTGGAGGCGGGAAATGAGCAGTTCTTC. It encodes CASSLEAGNEQFF.

The V call is TRBV11-2, the J call TRBJ2-5; D is perhaps TRBD2 (5 bases). The germline V gene has CDR1 SGHAT and CDR2 FQNNGV. The CDR3 runs to 14 residues. The ends were cut back, 5 bases at V and 4 bases at J, with 14 bases in the middle. The CDR3, as DNA: TGTGCCAGCAGCCCGGGAAGGACGGTAGAGACCCAGTACTTC. It specifies CASSPGRTVETQYF.

The chain links TRBV5-1 to TRBJ1-1, with D perhaps TRBD1 (6 bases). V was shortened by 4 bases and J by 1 base, with 8 bases between the two germline ends. The CDR3 is 13 amino acids. Per the germline V gene, CDR1 is SGHRS and CDR2 is YFSETQ. CDR3 protein: CASSAQGNTEAFF. CDR3 DNA sequence: TGCGCCAGCAGCGCACAGGGGAACACTGAAGCTTTCTTT.

The V gene is TRBV30, the J gene TRBJ2-5, with D possibly being TRBD2 (5 bases). Per germline, CDR1 GTSNPN and CDR2 SVGIG (reference sequence). Trimming pared 4 bases from V and 3 bases from J, leaving 15 bases between. The CDR3 consists of 14 residues. In nucleotides, the CDR3 is TGTGCCTGGATTTCCACTAGACGGGAAGAGACCCAGTACTTC. Protein product: CAWISTRREETQYF.

J is TRBJ1-4 and V is TRBV28; no firm D call. Trimming removed 4 bases from V and 7 bases from J, with 4 bases in between. Per germline, CDR1 MDHEN and CDR2 SYDVKM. CDR3 length: 11 amino acids. The CDR3 region is CASSSGEKLFF. In DNA form, the CDR3 reads TGTGCCAGCAGTTCAGGTGAAAAACTGTTTTTT.

This clone was seen more than once but under ten times. J is TRBJ2-7 and V is TRBV11-2; TRBD2 matches at 8 bases. The CDR3 loop spans 14 amino acids. V lost 4 bases to trimming and J lost 5 bases; unmatched junction nucleotides: 7. CDR1 is SGHAT and CDR2 is FQNNGV in the germline V gene. In DNA form, the CDR3 reads TGTGCCAGCAGCTCATCAGCGGGAGTCCACGAGCAGTACTTC. The encoded protein is CASSSSAGVHEQYF.

The rearrangement uses TRBV29-1 and TRBJ1-2; the D gene is possibly TRBD1 (6 bases). The V gene lost 0 bases and the J gene lost 8 bases, with 13 bases spanning the gap. Germline lookup yields CDR1 SQVTM and CDR2 ANQGSEA. The CDR3 is made up of 13 amino acids. In nucleotides, the CDR3 is TGCAGCGTTGAAGATCAACAGGGTCGAGGCTACACCTTC. Translation: CSVEDQQGRGYTF. The entire variable domain, with the rest obtained from reference TRBV29-1 and TRBJ1-2, is as follows: SAVISQKPSRDICQRGTSLTIQCQVDSQVTMMFWYRQQPGQSLTLIATANQGSEATYESGFVIDKFPISRPNLTFSTLTVSNMSPEDSSIYLCSVEDQQGRGYTFGSGTRLTVV.

This chain joins TRBV19 and TRBJ1-2, with 8 positions matching TRBD1. The CDR3 is 13 residues long. Germline loops: CDR1 LNHDA, CDR2 SQIVND (reference sequence). J lost 5 bases, V lost 5 bases, and 4 bases had no gene match. CDR3 residues: CASSLTGDYGYTF. Here the CDR3 DNA reads TGTGCCAGTAGTTTGACAGGGGATTATGGCTACACCTTC.

J is TRBJ2-5 and V is TRBV21-1; the D call in the table, TRBD2, was not verified against the DNA. TRBV21-1 is marked as a pseudogene. The CDR3 totals 16 residues. The CDR3 loop reads CASSKGERGARETQYF. The CDR3 DNA sequence: TGTGCCAGCAGCAAAGGGGAGCGGGGGGCCAGGGAGACCCAGTACTTC.

In this sample, this clone turned up a few times. The chain uses TRBV7-2 and TRBJ2-7; D is ambiguous. The CDR3 is made up of 11 amino acids. CDR1 and CDR2 (germline): SGHTA, FQGNSA. Between the trimmed V and J ends, which lost 5 bases and 0 bases, there was a span of 2 bases. The CDR3 loop reads CASSPSYEQYF. The CDR3 region has the DNA TGTGCCAGCAGCCCCTCCTACGAGCAGTACTTC.

The chain recombines TRBV4-2 with TRBJ2-3; D not resolved. The germline CDR1 and CDR2 sequences are LGHNA and YNFKEQ. Trimming shortened V by 2 bases and J by 0 bases, and 3 bases separated the two germline ends. The CDR3 is 13 amino acids. CDR3 amino acids: CASSQTSTDTQYF. CDR3 in DNA: TGTGCCAGCAGCCAAACCAGCACAGATACGCAGTATTTT.